This entry lists 5 T cell receptor beta chains sequenced from one sample in a study of T cell responses to AZD1222 COVID-19 vaccine. Produced via immunoSEQ multiplex PCR; TCRdb's table is partial and in-frame only. Of roughly 200,000 clones listed, about 93% are singletons. Source: peripheral blood, taken on day 0 of MenACWY control vaccination. These receptors came from an adult in good health.

This rearrangement joins TRBV9 to TRBJ2-5; possibly TRBD2 for D (6 bases). Between the trimmed V and J ends, which lost 3 bases and 2 bases, there was a span of 20 bases. The CDR3 covers 17 residues. Germline V CDR1 and CDR2: SGDLS, YYNGEE. The CDR3 reads CASSAGTLGGVQETQYF. In DNA form, the CDR3 reads TGTGCCAGCAGCGCCGGGACCCTAGGCGGGGTACAAGAGACCCAGTACTTC.

The J gene is TRBJ2-7, the V gene TRBV7-2; D is unclear. V lost 5 bases, J lost 4 bases, and 15 bases lay in between. Germline V gene sequence: CDR1 SGHTA, CDR2 FQGNSA. This CDR3 spans 14 amino acids. This chain's CDR3 is CASSGPLGFYEQYF. The DNA for the CDR3 is TGTGCCAGCAGCGGCCCGTTGGGTTTTTACGAGCAGTACTTC.

This chain joins TRBV5-1 and TRBJ2-4; D may be TRBD1 (6 bases). Germline loops: CDR1 SGHRS, CDR2 YFSETQ. The V end lost 1 base, the J end lost 7 bases, and 12 bases lay between the germline ends. The CDR3 spans 14 residues. CDR3: CASSLQGQGNIQYF. The CDR3 DNA reads TGCGCCAGCAGCTTGCAAGGGCAGGGGAACATTCAGTACTTC.

The chain links TRBV11-2 to TRBJ2-3, with D unresolved. Trimming left V 5 bases short and J 6 bases short, with 6 bases between. This CDR3 region has 11 residues. CDR1 and CDR2 (germline): SGHAT, FQNNGV. The CDR3 reads CASSGSDTQYF. CDR3 in DNA: TGTGCCAGCAGCGGGTCTGATACGCAGTATTTT.

This chain connects TRBV7-2 to TRBJ2-7; no clear D gene. The CDR3 contains 11 residues. Trimming removed 4 bases from V and 6 bases from J, with 7 bases in between. Per germline, CDR1 SGHTA and CDR2 FQGNSA. The CDR3 protein is CASSSYSEQYF. The DNA of the CDR3 is TGTGCCAGCAGCTCCTACTCCGAGCAGTACTTC.